The sequence of this TCR beta chain was determined in a study of cytomegalovirus exposure and HLA in healthy donors. Study-wide results and limits: It was assumed in the presence/absence analyses that sequencing depth was roughly uniform across donors.

The PCR made use of 60 Vbeta and 13 Jbeta primers. The data were produced by immunoSEQ multiplex PCR, yet TCRdb's version contains in-frame clones alone and is incomplete. The sample has 130,000 or so clones, about 80% seen once. In its sample, this clone was seen a few times. What it binds is unknown. With 0 bases removed from V and 2 bases from J, the gap between germline ends came to 12 bases. The CDR3 length is 15 residues. The germline V gene encodes CDR1 SGHRS and CDR2 YFSETQ. The chain is built from TRBV5-1 and TRBJ2-7; a possible D gene is TRBD2 (5 bases). This sequence originates from a woman between 35 and 50 years old in good health and CMV-seronegative. The sample comprised PBMCs. The CDR3 bases are TGCGCCAGCAGCTTGGACGCAGCGGCTCCCTACGAGCAGTACTTC. Residues: CASSLDAAAPYEQYF.